This T cell receptor (beta chain) was documented in a study of shared clonotypes between healthy human individuals (TCRdb year 2020). At the level of the whole study: Two women and a few men aged 18 to 49 years were included in the cohort. To increase sequencing depth and limit assay-specific biases, TCR repertoire library preparation and sequencing were carried out by different laboratories using diverse techniques. Leukapheresis yielded between about 0.85 and 10 billion PBMCs per donor. To estimate repertoire size and how much clonotypes are shared between individuals, the study performed deep sequencing of blood TCR repertoires from five healthy adults. For each donor, CD4 naive and CD4 memory were each run on three plates, CD8 naive on two plates, and CD8 memory on one plate.

The paper as a whole reports these results and caveats: Based on pairwise subsampling, the degree of clonotype sharing among donors was expected to be affected by sequencing depth. The small number of donors limited the genetic and exposure-history diversity represented. Sampling was restricted to blood, and TCR repertoires in tissues likely differ from the TCR repertoires found in blood. Compared with non-shared clonotypes, clonotypes shared by all four sorted-subset donors had higher generation probabilities. Sharing across four donors was observed for around 5% of naive CD4, over 3% of naive CD8, over 2% of memory CD4, and around 0.4% of memory CD8 clonotypes. Naive subsets generally had larger estimated clonotype richness than memory subsets. Even with the large sequencing depth, rarefaction of the sorted-subset datasets indicated that sequencing was incomplete.

TCR CDR3 regions were amplified from genomic DNA by multiplex PCR using the deep immunoSEQ assay. Extracted genomic DNA from each cell subset was spread evenly across all wells of several immunoSEQ 96-well plates, with each plate serving as a replicate. For sorted subsets, approximately 200 ng of genomic DNA, equivalent to 25,000 to 35,000 T cell genomes, went into each replicate PCR. Purified libraries were quantified with a Qubit 3.0 fluorometer, sized on a Bioanalyzer 2100, and re-quantified with the KAPA Library Quantification kit. Every immunoSEQ 96-well plate was sequenced on a separate single-read 150-cycle Illumina NextSeq 550 flow cell. The study's own analysis went as follows. The immunoSEQ output contained only junctional sequences without quality scores, so filtering could not match that applied to full-length reads. Sequences were annotated with PyIR, a Python wrapper for IgBLAST v1.9, using IMGT germline references to assign V/J genes and CDR3. Any read was removed if the V/J assignment was weak (E-value above 1e-6), the CDR3 was missing, or the read contained stop codons, out-of-frame junctions, or ambiguous translated residues. V3J clonotypes were defined by identical inferred V gene, J gene, and CDR3 amino acid sequence. Percentage overlap between repertoires was computed as shared unique clonotypes divided by the size of the smaller repertoire. Richness of each repertoire was evaluated using RTK rarefaction, the Chao1 estimator, and Recon v2.1 estimates of unobserved clonotypes. Generation probabilities for all TCRbeta clonotypes obtained by the gDNA method from a handful of donors were computed using OLGA. This is the immuneACCESS table as TCRdb keeps it, with only in-frame sequences that have V and J called. A part of the clones is gone; compared with another copy, unresolved V genes explain less than half, and the rest is unexplained. Clonal size and the V and J genes are those of that table, whereas D and trimming came from the DNA. This sample is represented by under 200,000 clones; 90% to 95% of them were singletons. The top ten clonotypes cover 0.067% of the sample.

From the cysteine up to the phenylalanine, the CDR3 has a length of 13 residues. Just CDR3 DNA is preserved here, 39 bases in frame from base 1. The germline V gene specifies SGHRS as CDR1 and YFSETQ as CDR2. V and J lose 2 bases and 5 bases, and a span of 10 bases separates them. The donors were healthy, HIV-negative adults with no recently reported acute infections or vaccinations. All donors were Caucasian adults living in Nashville, Tennessee, USA. Magnetic negative selection was used to enrich CD4+ T cells, after which naive cells were positively selected on CD45RA and the negative fraction became the memory subset. Blood was collected by leukapheresis, and PBMCs were isolated by Ficoll-Histopaque density gradient centrifugation and then cryopreserved in liquid nitrogen vapor phase. Analytical flow cytometry was used to check the purity and quantity of each magnetically sorted T cell population. Genomic DNA was isolated from each sorted fraction and quantified by UV absorbance on a Nanodrop 2000c.

A word on this clone: The antigen this receptor binds is unknown. Base qualities are not provided; no much larger clone lies one nucleotide away.

The sequenced sample was naive CD4+ T cells sorted from blood. The cell subset or site label on this specimen signifies: CD45RA+ positively selected. The TCR comes from a woman in her twenties or thirties in good health. This chain is built from TRBV5-1 and TRBJ1-1; the D gene cannot be resolved reliably. The CDR3 protein sequence reads: CASSLRLGTEAFF. The bases read TGCGCCAGCAGCTTACGCCTGGGAACTGAAGCTTTCTTT.